The 7 T cell receptor beta chains in this list originate from one sample, sequenced in a study of identical twins. From the 5' RACE reads, TCRdb called clonotypes with MiXCR, one entry per CDR3 protein. The repertoire holds fewer than 350,000 distinct CDR3 sequences, with about 8% as singletons. These same data were also listed under a study on yellow fever vaccine responses in identical twins.

Sequencing was performed on memory (CD45RO+) T cells sorted from blood. The receptors derive from a woman between 18 and 30 years old in good health.

This chain uses TRBV6-1 with TRBJ2-3, with D tentatively TRBD1 (6 bases). V shed 2 bases and J shed 2 bases, with 14 bases lying between them. Germline V gives CDR1 MNHNS, CDR2 SASEGT. The CDR3 has 16 residues. The CDR3 sequence is CASSERGGLVTDTQYF. CDR3 DNA sequence: TGTGCCAGCAGTGAACGTGGGGGCCTTGTCACAGATACGCAGTATTTT.

There are many counts of this clonotype. The chain carries TRBV6-1 and TRBJ2-7, with TRBD1 identical over 8 bases. Germline CDR1 MNHNS, CDR2 SASEGT. J was trimmed by 0 bases and V by 3 bases; bases with no gene match: 7. The CDR3 extends over 16 amino acids. The CDR3 protein is CASSDLPGTGSYEQYF. In nucleotides, the CDR3 is TGTGCCAGCAGTGACTTGCCCGGGACAGGCTCCTACGAGCAGTACTTC.

This clonotype was seen ten or more times. The chain has TRBV25-1 and TRBJ1-1; tentative D call: TRBD1 (6 bases). The CDR3 runs 13 residues. Germline V lookup: CDR1 MGHDK, CDR2 SYGVNS. V lost 4 bases and J 4 bases, leaving 10 bases between the germline ends. The CDR3 spells CASSGQGTTEAFF. CDR3 bases: TGTGCCAGCAGTGGTCAGGGGACCACTGAAGCTTTCTTT.

V and J are TRBV18 and TRBJ1-1; D remains unclear. This CDR3 region has 13 residues. Trimming stripped 6 bases from V and 8 bases from J, with 16 bases between. CDR1 and CDR2 from the germline V gene are KGHSH and LQKENI. This chain's CDR3 is CASSPPSGFEAFF. DNA for the CDR3: TGTGCCAGCTCCCCCCCGAGTGGGTTCGAAGCTTTCTTT.

The chain is built from TRBV9 and TRBJ2-5, with D possibly called TRBD1 or TRBD2 (7 bases each). The germline V gene has CDR1 SGDLS and CDR2 YYNGEE. V was pared by 4 bases and J by 2 bases, with 15 bases between. The CDR3 consists of 15 residues. The CDR3 reads CASSSAQGGQETQYF. The CDR3 coding sequence is TGTGCCAGCAGCTCAGCCCAGGGGGGGCAAGAGACCCAGTACTTC.

The chain links TRBV2 to TRBJ1-4; D is possibly TRBD1 (6 bases). The germline gives CDR1 SNHLY, CDR2 FYNNEI. The CDR3 consists of 14 residues. Trimming removed 6 bases from V and 8 bases from J, with 16 bases in between. The CDR3 loop is CASSRQENQEKLFF. The DNA of the CDR3 is TGTGCCAGCAGCCGACAGGAGAACCAAGAAAAACTGTTTTTT.

The chain is built from TRBV7-8 and TRBJ2-1; 11 nucleotides align to TRBD2. The V gene's germline CDR1 is SGHVS and CDR2 FQNEAQ. Losses at the gene ends were 5 bases for V and 10 bases for J; bases not matched to a gene: 13. The CDR3 length is 16 residues. The CDR3 reads CASSRDSPGLAAEQFF. CDR3 nucleotides: TGTGCCAGCAGCCGAGACTCCCCGGGACTAGCGGCCGAGCAGTTCTTC.